Shown below are 20 T cell receptor beta chains from a single sample sequenced in a study of blood T cell repertoires in COVID-19. Data came from immunoSEQ multiplex PCR; TCRdb stores just in-frame clones and leaves some out. The sample carries more than 150,000 clones, roughly 90% recorded once. What was sequenced was peripheral blood. These receptors were obtained from a man in his fifties or sixties with acute or convalescent COVID-19.

The chain carries TRBV7-2 and TRBJ1-4; D possibly corresponds to TRBD1 (5 bases). The CDR3 is made up of 13 amino acids. The V and J ends lost 5 bases and 10 bases respectively, with 14 bases between them. The germline CDR1 and CDR2 sequences are SGHTA and FQGNSA. The CDR3 loop is CASSAGGQGKLFF. The CDR3 DNA is TGTGCCAGCAGCGCGGGAGGCCAGGGAAAACTGTTTTTT.

The chain uses TRBV5-1 and TRBJ1-3; no clear D gene. This CDR3 spans 15 amino acids. In germline, CDR1 is SGHRS, CDR2 YFSETQ. Trimming left V 4 bases short and J 4 bases short, with 15 bases between. The CDR3 sequence: CASSTGRATGNTIYF. CDR3 bases: TGCGCCAGCAGCACCGGGAGGGCCACAGGAAACACCATATATTTT.

The chain combines TRBV4-1 with TRBJ2-5; D possibly corresponds to TRBD1 (5 bases). The germline V gene has CDR1 MGHRA and CDR2 YSYEKL. The CDR3 is made up of 16 amino acids. V was pared by 5 bases and J by 6 bases, with 22 bases between. The CDR3 spells CASSSPRAGKGKTQYF. The CDR3 DNA reads as TGCGCCAGCAGCTCGCCCAGGGCCGGTAAGGGTAAGACCCAGTACTTC.

This rearrangement joins TRBV5-6 to TRBJ1-5, with a possible D match to TRBD1 (5 bases). The germline V and J ends were trimmed by 2 bases and 1 base, with 10 bases remaining between them. Germline values: CDR1 SGHDT, CDR2 YYEEEE. The CDR3 contains 15 residues. Here the CDR3 reads CASSLGRGSNQPQHF. The CDR3 bases are TGTGCCAGCAGCTTAGGACGGGGGAGCAATCAGCCCCAGCATTTT.

This clone was observed once. The chain joins TRBV11-2 to TRBJ1-2; TRBD1 matches at 8 bases. The CDR3 consists of 13 residues. Losses at the gene ends were 7 bases for V and 4 bases for J; bases not matched to a gene: 5. Per the germline V gene, CDR1 is SGHAT and CDR2 is FQNNGV. The CDR3 coding sequence is TGTGCCAGCACTATTACAGGGGGCTATGGCTACACCTTC. This encodes CASTITGGYGYTF.

This clone was found a few times. This chain connects TRBV9 to TRBJ1-2; D not resolved. Trimming shortened V by 2 bases and J by 8 bases, and 10 bases separated the two germline ends. The CDR3 is 12 residues long. Germline assignment: CDR1 SGDLS and CDR2 YYNGEE. In DNA form, the CDR3 reads TGTGCCAGCAGCGTCAACGTGGGCGGCTACACCTTC. Amino acids: CASSVNVGGYTF.

The CDR3 spells CASSLDGPAGNTIYF. As DNA, the CDR3 is TGCGCCAGCAGCTTGGATGGGCCTGCTGGAAACACCATATATTTT. The V and J genes are TRBV5-1 and TRBJ1-3; no clear D gene. Germline CDR1 reads SGHRS; CDR2 reads YFSETQ. Trimming removed 0 bases from V and 2 bases from J, with 9 bases in between. This CDR3 is built from 15 residues.

The genes are TRBV6-5 and TRBJ2-3; 9 bases fit TRBD1. CDR1 is MNHEY and CDR2 is SVGAGI in the germline V gene. The CDR3 sequence is 15 residues long. The V segment lost 6 bases and the J segment 4 bases; nucleotides outside the gene matches: 8. This CDR3 reads CASSLQGAISDTQYF. CDR3 DNA: TGTGCCAGCAGCTTACAGGGGGCGATCTCAGATACGCAGTATTTT.

The V call is TRBV6-6, the J call TRBJ1-5; the match to TRBD1 covers 8 bases. The germline gives CDR1 MNHNY, CDR2 SVGAGI (reference sequence). The CDR3 extends over 14 amino acids. V lost 10 bases to trimming and J lost 3 bases; unmatched junction nucleotides: 8. The CDR3 protein is CATRTGTNNQPQHF. Here the CDR3 DNA reads TGTGCCACCCGGACAGGGACAAACAATCAGCCCCAGCATTTT.

The rearrangement uses TRBV7-9 and TRBJ2-7, with 7 bases lining up with TRBD1. CDR1 is SEHNR, CDR2 FQNEAQ, per germline (reference sequence). With V trimmed by 1 base and J by 2 bases, 8 bases remained unmatched. CDR3 length: 16 amino acids. The CDR3 coding sequence is TGTGCCAGCAGCTTAGGCAGGGGGTTTAACACCTACGAGCAGTACTTC. Protein sequence: CASSLGRGFNTYEQYF.

The chain employs TRBV15 and TRBJ1-2, with 7 bases fitting TRBD1. From germline, CDR1 is LNHNV and CDR2 YYDKDF (reference sequence). V was clipped by 0 bases and J by 6 bases; unmatched bases: 7. There are 15 residues in the CDR3. CDR3: CATSRDYPRGNGYTF. The DNA of the CDR3 is TGTGCCACCAGCAGAGATTATCCCAGGGGGAATGGCTACACCTTC.

The chain combines TRBV5-1 with TRBJ1-2; possible D gene TRBD1, 5 bases. V was shortened by 7 bases and J by 2 bases, with 18 bases between the two germline ends. Per the germline V gene, CDR1 is SGHRS and CDR2 is YFSETQ. This CDR3 has 15 residues. The CDR3 protein is CASQPTARGNYGYTF. In DNA, the CDR3 is TGCGCCAGCCAACCTACGGCTCGGGGGAACTATGGCTACACCTTC. The full variable domain, with the rest looked up from reference TRBV5-1 and TRBJ1-2, is KAGVTQTPRYLIKTRGQQVTLSCSPISGHRSVSWYQQTPGQGLQFLFEYFSETQRNKGNFPGRFSGRQFSNSRSEMNVSTLELGDSALYLCASQPTARGNYGYTFGSGTRLTVV.

This clone has just a few counts. The chain combines TRBV19 with TRBJ2-2, with a weak D call TRBD2 (5 bases). Germline V gene lookup returns CDR1 LNHDA and CDR2 SQIVND (reference sequence). Trimming shortened V by 5 bases and J by 5 bases, and 6 bases separated the two germline ends. The CDR3 consists of 12 residues. The DNA for the CDR3 is TGTGCCAGTAGTCGGGGTACCGGGGAGCTGTTTTTT. Translating it yields CASSRGTGELFF.

The V call is TRBV24-1, the J call TRBJ2-1, with D hard to call. This CDR3 has 13 residues. CDR1 and CDR2 (germline): KGHDR, SFDVKD. V was cut by 3 bases and J by 15 bases, with 17 bases left in between. CDR3 region: CATSDRVTNDRFF. Written as DNA, the CDR3 is TGTGCCACCAGTGATCGCGTGACAAATGATAGGTTCTTC.

This clone has more than one count but fewer than ten. The chain is built from TRBV3-1 (or the pseudogene TRBV3-2) and TRBJ2-3; TRBD1 matches 7 bases. The length of the CDR3 is 14 residues. V shed 1 base and J 5 bases; nucleotides not matched to a gene: 3. Per germline, CDR1 LGHDT and CDR2 YNNKEL (reference sequence). CDR3 loop: CASSQGQGKDTQYF. CDR3 DNA sequence: TGTGCCAGCAGCCAAGGACAGGGTAAAGATACGCAGTATTTT.

This rearrangement joins TRBV4-3 to TRBJ1-2, with 9 positions matching TRBD1. In germline, CDR1 is LGHNA, CDR2 YSLEER. CDR3 length: 16 amino acids. V trimming: 0 bases; J trimming: 9 bases; junction bases outside the gene matches: 11. The CDR3 protein is CASSQEPNRGHVSYTF. The CDR3 coding sequence is TGCGCCAGCAGCCAAGAACCGAACAGGGGGCACGTTAGCTACACCTTC.

The genes are TRBV27 and TRBJ1-6; tentative D call: TRBD1 (5 bases). CDR1 and CDR2 (germline): MNHEY, SMNVEV (reference sequence). The CDR3 sequence is 16 residues long. The V end was cut by 2 bases, the J end by 5 bases, with 13 bases between. The CDR3 reads CASSLGQGWNNSPLHF. The CDR3 DNA reads as TGTGCCAGCAGTTTAGGTCAGGGATGGAATAATTCACCCCTCCACTTT.

Only one count was recorded for this clone. The V and J genes are TRBV15 and TRBJ2-2; D not certain. Trimming took 5 bases from V and 1 from J, leaving 14 bases between them. The CDR3 totals 16 residues. In germline, CDR1 is LNHNV, CDR2 YYDKDF (reference sequence). The CDR3 here is CATSPRWSRNTGELFF. In nucleotides, the CDR3 is TGTGCCACCAGCCCACGGTGGTCGCGGAACACCGGGGAGCTGTTTTTT.

CDR3 residues: CASSVAGPDTQYF. The CDR3, as DNA: TGTGCCAGCAGCGTAGCAGGCCCAGATACGCAGTATTTT. The chain couples TRBV9 to TRBJ2-3; no definite D call. The CDR3 is 13 residues long. Per the germline V gene, CDR1 is SGDLS and CDR2 is YYNGEE. The V gene lost 0 bases and the J gene lost 4 bases, with 6 bases spanning the gap. The complete variable domain, with remaining parts taken from reference TRBV9 and TRBJ2-3, reads DSGVTQTPKHLITATGQRVTLRCSPRSGDLSVYWYQQSLDQGLQFLIQYYNGEERAKGNILERFSAQQFPDLHSELNLSSLELGDSALYFCASSVAGPDTQYFGPGTRLTVL.

This clone was recorded once. CDR3 nucleotides: TGTGCCAGCAGCAAAGGACAGGGCTTCACCGGGGAGCTGTTTTTT. Amino acid sequence: CASSKGQGFTGELFF. The rearrangement joins TRBV4-2 to TRBJ2-2, with 8 bases fitting TRBD1. Trimming cost V 5 bases and J 4 bases; bases outside gene matches: 6. This CDR3 has 15 residues. Germline-derived CDR1 and CDR2 are LGHNA and YNFKEQ.